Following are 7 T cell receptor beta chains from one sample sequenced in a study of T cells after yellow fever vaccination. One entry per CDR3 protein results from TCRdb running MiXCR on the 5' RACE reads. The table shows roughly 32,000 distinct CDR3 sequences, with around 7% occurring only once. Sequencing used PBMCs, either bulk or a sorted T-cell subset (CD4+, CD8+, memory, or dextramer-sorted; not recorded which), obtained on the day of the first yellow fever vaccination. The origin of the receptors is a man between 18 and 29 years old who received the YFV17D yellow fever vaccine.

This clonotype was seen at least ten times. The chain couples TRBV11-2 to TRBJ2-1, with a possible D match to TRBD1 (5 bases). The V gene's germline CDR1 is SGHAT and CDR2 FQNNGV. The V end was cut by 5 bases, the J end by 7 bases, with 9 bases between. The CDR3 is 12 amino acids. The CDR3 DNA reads TGTGCCAGCAGCCTGAACAGGAATGAGCAGTTCTTC. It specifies CASSLNRNEQFF.

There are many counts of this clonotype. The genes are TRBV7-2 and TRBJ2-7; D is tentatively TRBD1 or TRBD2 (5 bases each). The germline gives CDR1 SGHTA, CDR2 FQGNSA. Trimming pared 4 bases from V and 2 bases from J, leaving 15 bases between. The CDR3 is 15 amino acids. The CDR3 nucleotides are TGTGCCAGCAGCTCAGAGGCGGGCAGGGCCTACGAGCAGTACTTC. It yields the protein CASSSEAGRAYEQYF.

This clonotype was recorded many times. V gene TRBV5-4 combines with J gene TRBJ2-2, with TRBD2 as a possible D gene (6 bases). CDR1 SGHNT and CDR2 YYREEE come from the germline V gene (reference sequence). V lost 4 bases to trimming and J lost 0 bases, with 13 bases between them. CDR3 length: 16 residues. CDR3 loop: CASSPSAGANTGELFF. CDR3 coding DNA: TGTGCCAGCAGCCCTTCAGCGGGTGCGAACACCGGGGAGCTGTTTTTT.

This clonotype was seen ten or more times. CDR3 residues: CATSRAGIQGTDTQYF. CDR3 in DNA: TGTGCCACCAGCAGAGCGGGGATACAGGGAACAGATACGCAGTATTTT. The chain employs TRBV15 and TRBJ2-3; D is possibly TRBD1 (6 bases). V lost 1 base to trimming and J lost 3 bases, with 14 bases between them. Germline CDR1 and CDR2: LNHNV and YYDKDF (reference sequence). The CDR3 length is 16 residues.

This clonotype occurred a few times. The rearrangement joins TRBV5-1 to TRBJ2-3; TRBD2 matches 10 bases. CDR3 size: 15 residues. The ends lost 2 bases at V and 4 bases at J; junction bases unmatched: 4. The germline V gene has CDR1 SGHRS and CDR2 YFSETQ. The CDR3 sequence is CASSFTGTSADTQYF. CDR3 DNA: TGCGCCAGCAGCTTCACCGGGACTAGCGCAGATACGCAGTATTTT. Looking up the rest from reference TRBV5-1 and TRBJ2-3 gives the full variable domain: KAGVTQTPRYLIKTRGQQVTLSCSPISGHRSVSWYQQTPGQGLQFLFEYFSETQRNKGNFPGRFSGRQFSNSRSEMNVSTLELGDSALYLCASSFTGTSADTQYFGPGTRLTVL.

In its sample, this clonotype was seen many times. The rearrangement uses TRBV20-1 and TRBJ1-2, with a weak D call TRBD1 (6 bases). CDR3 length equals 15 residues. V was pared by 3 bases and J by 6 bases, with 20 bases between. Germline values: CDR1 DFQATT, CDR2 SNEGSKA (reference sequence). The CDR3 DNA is TGCAGTGCTAGTAGGGGGGAGTGGGGTCTGGATGGCTACACCTTC. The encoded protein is CSASRGEWGLDGYTF.

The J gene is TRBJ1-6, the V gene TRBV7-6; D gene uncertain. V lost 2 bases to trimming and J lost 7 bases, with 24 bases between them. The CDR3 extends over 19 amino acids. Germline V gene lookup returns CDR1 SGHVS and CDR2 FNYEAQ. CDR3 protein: CASSLLRAVGGVVNSPLHF. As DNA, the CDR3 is TGTGCCAGCAGCTTACTTCGGGCAGTGGGAGGCGTGGTAAATTCACCCCTCCACTTT.